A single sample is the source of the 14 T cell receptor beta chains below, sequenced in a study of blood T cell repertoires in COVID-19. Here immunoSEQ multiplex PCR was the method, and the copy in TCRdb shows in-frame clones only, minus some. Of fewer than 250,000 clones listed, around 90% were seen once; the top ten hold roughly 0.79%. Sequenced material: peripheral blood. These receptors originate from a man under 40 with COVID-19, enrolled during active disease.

The CDR3 sequence: CASRVSGGDPGEQYF. The CDR3 nucleotides read TGTGCCAGCAGGGTTAGCGGGGGGGACCCCGGCGAGCAGTACTTC. V is TRBV2 and J is TRBJ2-7; 11 positions match TRBD2. V lost 6 bases, J lost 6 bases, and 10 bases stayed unmatched. The CDR3 loop spans 15 amino acids. Germline lookup yields CDR1 SNHLY and CDR2 FYNNEI.

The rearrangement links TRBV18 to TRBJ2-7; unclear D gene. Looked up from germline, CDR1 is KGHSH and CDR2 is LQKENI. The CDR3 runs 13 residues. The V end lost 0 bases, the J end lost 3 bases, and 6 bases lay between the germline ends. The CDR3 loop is CASSPPSVYEQYF. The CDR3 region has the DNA TGTGCCAGCTCACCACCATCCGTCTACGAGCAGTACTTC. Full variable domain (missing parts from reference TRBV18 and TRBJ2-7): NAGVMQNPRHLVRRRGQEARLRCSPMKGHSHVYWYRQLPEEGLKFMVYLQKENIIDESGMPKERFSAEFPKEGPSILRIQQVVRGDSAAYFCASSPPSVYEQYFGPGTRLTVT.

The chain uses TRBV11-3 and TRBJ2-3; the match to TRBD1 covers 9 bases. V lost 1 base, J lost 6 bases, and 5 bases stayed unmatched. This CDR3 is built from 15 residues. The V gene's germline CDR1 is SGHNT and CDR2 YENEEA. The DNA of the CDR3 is TGTGCCAGCAGCTTAGGCGCCGGGACAGGGGATACGCAGTATTTT. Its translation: CASSLGAGTGDTQYF.

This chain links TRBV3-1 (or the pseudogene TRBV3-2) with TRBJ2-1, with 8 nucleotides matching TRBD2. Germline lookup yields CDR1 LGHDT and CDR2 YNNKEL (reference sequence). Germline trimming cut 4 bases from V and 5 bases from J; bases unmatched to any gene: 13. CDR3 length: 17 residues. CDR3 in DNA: TGTGCCAGCAGCCTTGCAGCGGGGGCCCTATTTAACAATGAGCAGTTCTTC. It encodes CASSLAAGALFNNEQFF.

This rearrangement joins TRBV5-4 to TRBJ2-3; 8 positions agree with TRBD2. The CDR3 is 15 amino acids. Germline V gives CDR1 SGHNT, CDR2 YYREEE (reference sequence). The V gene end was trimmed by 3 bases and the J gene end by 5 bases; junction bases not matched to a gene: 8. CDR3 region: CASSSRGGLGDTQYF. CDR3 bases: TGTGCCAGCAGCTCCCGGGGGGGCCTTGGAGATACGCAGTATTTT.

The CDR3 sequence: CASSVGSSGGAYEQYF. CDR3 bases: TGTGCCAGCAGCGTAGGTAGTTCGGGGGGGGCCTACGAGCAGTACTTC. The V call is TRBV9, the J call TRBJ2-7, with 8 nucleotides matching TRBD2. The J segment lost 2 bases and the V segment lost 0 bases, leaving 7 bases of the junction unmatched. Germline-derived CDR1 and CDR2 are SGDLS and YYNGEE. CDR3 length: 16 residues.

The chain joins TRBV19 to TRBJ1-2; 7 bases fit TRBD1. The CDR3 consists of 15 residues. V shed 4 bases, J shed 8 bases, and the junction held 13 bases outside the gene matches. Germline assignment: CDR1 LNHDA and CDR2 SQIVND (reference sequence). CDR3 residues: CASSTQGGRSYGYTF. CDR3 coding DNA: TGTGCCAGTAGTACTCAGGGGGGAAGGAGTTACGGCTACACCTTC.

The CDR3 region has the DNA TGTGCCAGCAGTTCCCCCTCGGGACAGGGAACAGATACGCAGTATTTT. It is translated as CASSSPSGQGTDTQYF. The rearrangement links TRBV27 to TRBJ2-3; 9 nucleotides align to TRBD1. Germline V gives CDR1 MNHEY, CDR2 SMNVEV (reference sequence). After removal of 4 bases from V and 3 bases from J, the junction contained 8 bases not matched to a gene. The CDR3 has 16 amino acids.

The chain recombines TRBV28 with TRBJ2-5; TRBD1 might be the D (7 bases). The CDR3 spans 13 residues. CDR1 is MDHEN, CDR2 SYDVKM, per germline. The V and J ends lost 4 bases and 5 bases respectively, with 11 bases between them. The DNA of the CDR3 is TGTGCCAGCAGTTCAGGGGGGCTGGAGACCCAGTACTTC. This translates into CASSSGGLETQYF.

DNA of the CDR3: TGTGCCAGCAACCAACAGGGGGCCCGCCTCGATGAGCAGTTCTTC. Protein sequence: CASNQQGARLDEQFF. The J gene is TRBJ2-1, the V gene TRBV2, with 9 bases identical to TRBD1. Looked up from germline, CDR1 is SNHLY and CDR2 is FYNNEI. There are 15 residues in the CDR3. J gave up 8 bases and V 7 bases, and 12 bases lay outside the gene matches.

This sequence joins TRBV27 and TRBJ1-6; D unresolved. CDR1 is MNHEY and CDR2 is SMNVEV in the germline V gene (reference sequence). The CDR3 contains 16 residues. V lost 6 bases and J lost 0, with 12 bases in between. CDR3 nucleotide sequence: TGTGCCAGCAGCGGAGACGGTAGCTCCTATAATTCACCCCTCCACTTT. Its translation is CASSGDGSSYNSPLHF.

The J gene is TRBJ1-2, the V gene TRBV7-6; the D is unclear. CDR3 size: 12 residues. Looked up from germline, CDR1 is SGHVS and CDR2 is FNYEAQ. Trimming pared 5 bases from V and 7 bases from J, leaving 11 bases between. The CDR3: CASSASKTGYTF. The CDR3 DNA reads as TGTGCCAGCAGCGCCTCTAAAACTGGCTACACCTTC.

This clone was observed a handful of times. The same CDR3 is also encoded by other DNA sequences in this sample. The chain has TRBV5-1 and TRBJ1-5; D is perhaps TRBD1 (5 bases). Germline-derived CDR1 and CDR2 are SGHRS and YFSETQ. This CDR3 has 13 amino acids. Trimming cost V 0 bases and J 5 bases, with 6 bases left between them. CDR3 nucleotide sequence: TGCGCCAGCAGCTTGGGCAGGGATCAGCCCCAGCATTTT. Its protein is CASSLGRDQPQHF.

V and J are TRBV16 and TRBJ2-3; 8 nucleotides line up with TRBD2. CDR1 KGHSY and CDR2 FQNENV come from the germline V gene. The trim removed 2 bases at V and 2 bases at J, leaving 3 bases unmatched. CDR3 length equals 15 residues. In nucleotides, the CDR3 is TGTGCCAGCAGCCAAACTAGCGGTTACACAGATACGCAGTATTTT. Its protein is CASSQTSGYTDTQYF.